This T cell receptor beta chain was identified in a study of CD8+ T cells in alopecia areata. Study background: Scoring of severity for treated patients was based on percentage of affected scalp area.

Study-level points and caveats: Patients displayed less clarity in TCR sharing than mice, a finding possibly related to HLA. With just one nonresponder, it is still uncertain whether baseline CD8+ expansion relates to response.

This CDR3 is built from 16 residues. Trimming removed 1 base at V and 1 base at J, with 13 bases between. Germline values: CDR1 MGHRA, CDR2 YSYEKL. Remarks on this clone: The antigen remains unidentified.

The treatment here: oral pan-JAK inhibitor, 5-10 mg twice daily. As the sequencing template, cDNA was produced by extracting RNA and reverse transcribing it. Data came from immunoSEQ multiplex PCR; TCRdb stores just in-frame clones and leaves some out. This sample has tens of thousands of clones; 29% occur once, and the top ten carry 15%. The sequence was collected from a human donor with alopecia areata. Sequenced material: CD8+ T cells sorted from blood, taken at week 4, from a patient treated with tofacitinib. J is TRBJ1-1 and V is TRBV4-1, with D maybe TRBD1 (6 bases). The CDR3 nucleotides are TGCGCCAGCAGCCAAGTCGGCACAGGGCCGAACACTGAAGCTTTCTTT. Amino acid sequence: CASSQVGTGPNTEAFF.